This T cell receptor (beta chain) was retrieved from a study of blood T cell repertoires in COVID-19. Looked up from germline, CDR1 is LGHNA and CDR2 is YSLEER. V was pared by 0 bases and J by 9 bases, with 4 bases of the junction left unmatched. This CDR3 region has 16 residues. TCRdb keeps only in-frame clones here, not all; method: immunoSEQ multiplex PCR. The repertoire holds about 40,000 clones, about 90% seen once, with approximately 8.1% in the top ten. The rearrangement joins TRBV4-3 to TRBJ1-6; TRBD1 aligns across 11 bases. The receptor was isolated from a woman in her 70s with acute or convalescent COVID-19. Sequencing used peripheral blood. The CDR3 DNA is TGCGCCAGCAGCCAAGATGGTGGGACAGGGGGTTCACCCCTCCACTTT. It translates to CASSQDGGTGGSPLHF.